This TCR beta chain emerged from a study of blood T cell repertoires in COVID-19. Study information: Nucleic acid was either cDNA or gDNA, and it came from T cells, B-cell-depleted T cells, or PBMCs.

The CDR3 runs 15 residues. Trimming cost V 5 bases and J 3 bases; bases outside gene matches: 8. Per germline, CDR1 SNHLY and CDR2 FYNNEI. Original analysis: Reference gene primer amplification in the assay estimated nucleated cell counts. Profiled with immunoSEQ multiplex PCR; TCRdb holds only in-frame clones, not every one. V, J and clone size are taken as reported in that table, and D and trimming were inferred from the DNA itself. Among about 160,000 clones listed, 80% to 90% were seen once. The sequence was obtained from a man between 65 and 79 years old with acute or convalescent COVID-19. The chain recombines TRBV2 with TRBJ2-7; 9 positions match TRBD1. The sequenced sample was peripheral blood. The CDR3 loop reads CASSPPGTGYYEQYF. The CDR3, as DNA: TGTGCCAGCAGTCCTCCAGGGACAGGGTACTACGAGCAGTACTTC.